Listed below are T cell receptor beta chains from one sample, sequenced in a study of long-term antiretroviral therapy in people with HIV. Assay used: immunoSEQ multiplex PCR; TCRdb lists only in-frame clones, some missing. Altogether 25,000 to 35,000 clones are present, about 97% being singletons, with the ten largest covering around 3.1%. This material consisted of unsorted PBMCs, taken 6.9 years after starting antiretroviral therapy. These receptors were obtained from a man under 40 with HIV. Both conserved end residues are part of each CDR3. Each record gives: V gene, clone size, D gene, J gene, CDR3 DNA, CDR3 protein. The D gene is left open where the match is weak. Size tells how often a clone was seen (once, few, many) or the class of an expanded clone, and some rows leave it out.

TRBV2	NA	TRBD1	TRBJ1-5	TGTGCCAGCTGCCGGGACAGGGCCAGTCAGCCCCAGCATTTT	CASCRDRASQPQHF
TRBV5-1	NA	NA	TRBJ1-4	TGCGCCAGCAGCTTGGAGCTGCGGGCTAATGAAAAACTGTTTTTT	CASSLELRANEKLFF
TRBV7-9	NA	NA	TRBJ2-7	TGTGCCAGCAGCTTGGTAAGGGGGTCCGAGCAGTACTTC	CASSLVRGSEQYF
TRBV30	NA	NA	TRBJ2-5	TGTGCCTGGAGTGGGGGAGGGGGCAGGGAGACCCAGTACTTC	CAWSGGGGRETQYF
TRBV27	NA	TRBD1	TRBJ1-1	TGTGCCAGCAGTAAGGGGACAGGGAGGTTGACTGAAGCTTTCTTT	CASSKGTGRLTEAFF
TRBV7-7	NA	TRBD1	TRBJ2-5	TGTGCTAGCAGCTTCGTTGGGACAGGACAGACCCAGTACTTC	CASSFVGTGQTQYF
TRBV5-4	NA	TRBD1	TRBJ2-3	TGTGCCAGCAGCTTTGTGGACAGGGCAGAAGATACGCAGTATTTT	CASSFVDRAEDTQYF
TRBV4-1	NA	NA	TRBJ1-1	TGCGCCAGCAGCCGGGAGGGGGGGATGAACACTGAAGCTTTCTTT	CASSREGGMNTEAFF
TRBV7-9	NA	TRBD2	TRBJ2-1	TGTGCCAGCAGCTTAGTTGGGACTAGATCCAATGAGCAGTTCTTC	CASSLVGTRSNEQFF
TRBV18	once	NA	TRBJ2-6	TGTGCCAGCTCTACCCTAGGCGGGGAGGCTACTGGGGCCAACGTCCTGACTTTC	CASSTLGGEATGANVLTF
TRBV5-4	NA	TRBD1	TRBJ2-5	TGTGCCAGCAGCGGCCGGGACAGGGAAGAGACCCAGTACTTC	CASSGRDREETQYF
TRBV5-6	NA	NA	TRBJ2-3	TGTGCCAGCAGCTTGGCCCCCACTGCAGCGACAGATACGCAGTATTTT	CASSLAPTAATDTQYF
TRBV19	NA	NA	TRBJ1-2	TGTGCCAGTAGTTATGGTATCCGGGGGGCGCACGGCTACACCTTC	CASSYGIRGAHGYTF
TRBV7-8	NA	NA	TRBJ2-5	TGTGCCAGCAGCCCTAGTACGCCTAGCGAGTACCAAGAGACCCAGTACTTC	CASSPSTPSEYQETQYF
TRBV27	NA	NA	TRBJ2-7	TGTGCCAGCAGTCCCCCCGGGTACGAGCAGTACTTC	CASSPPGYEQYF
TRBV2	NA	NA	TRBJ1-1	TGTGCCAGCGCCGAGGGTCCCAACACTGAAGCTTTCTTT	CASAEGPNTEAFF
TRBV9	once	NA	TRBJ2-7	TGTGCCAGCAGCGTAGTGGGTGGACCGTTGGTTGAGCAGTACTTC	CASSVVGGPLVEQYF
TRBV11-2	NA	NA	TRBJ2-7	TGTGCCAGCAGCTTAGTTCAGGCCTTAGACGAGCAGTACTTC	CASSLVQALDEQYF
TRBV9	NA	NA	TRBJ2-3	TGTGCCAGCAGCGTAGGGGGGATAGCCGTAGATACGCAGTATTTT	CASSVGGIAVDTQYF
TRBV5-1	NA	TRBD1	TRBJ2-2	TGCGCCAGTCGCCCCTCCGGGACAGGGGTGGTCGGGGAGCTGTTTTTT	CASRPSGTGVVGELFF
TRBV2	NA	TRBD1	TRBJ2-1	TGTGCCAGCTTTCGCGGCAGGGGGTGGGATGAGCAGTTCTTC	CASFRGRGWDEQFF
TRBV6-5	NA	NA	TRBJ1-1	TGTGCCAGCAGACCCCGTCGGAACATGAACACTGAAGCTTTCTTT	CASRPRRNMNTEAFF
TRBV5-6	NA	NA	TRBJ2-1	TGTGCCAGCAGCCTTGCAGGACAGTACAATGAGCAGTTCTTC	CASSLAGQYNEQFF
TRBV9	NA	NA	TRBJ2-2	TGTGCCAGCAGCGTAGGTGAAGGTTGGACCGGGGAGCTGTTTTTT	CASSVGEGWTGELFF
TRBV19	NA	TRBD2	TRBJ2-1	TGTGCCAGTAGCCTAACTCGGGGGGGAGAGCAGTTCTTC	CASSLTRGGEQFF
TRBV5-1	NA	NA	TRBJ1-4	TGCGCCAGCAGCCTCCGCCCAGGGAATAATGAAAAACTGTTTTTT	CASSLRPGNNEKLFF
TRBV10-3	NA	TRBD2	TRBJ2-1	TGTGCCATCAGTGACGTACGGACTAGCGGGGCCGAGCAGTTCTTC	CAISDVRTSGAEQFF
TRBV7-8	NA	NA	TRBJ1-1	TGTGCCAGCAGCTCCTGGGACACGAACACTGAAGCTTTCTTT	CASSSWDTNTEAFF
TRBV6-1	NA	NA	TRBJ2-5	TGTGCCAGCAGTGAAGCAAGGGGGAAGACCCAGTACTTC	CASSEARGKTQYF
TRBV14	NA	NA	TRBJ2-2	TGTGCCAGCAGCCAAGATTACGACCACACCGGGGAGCTGTTTTTT	CASSQDYDHTGELFF
TRBV2	NA	NA	TRBJ1-4	TGTGCCAGCAGTACCACAGGTGGGAGGCTGTTTTTT	CASSTTGGRLFF
TRBV4-1	NA	TRBD2	TRBJ2-5	TGCGCCAGCAGCCGCCGGGCCTCGGGGGAGGGCCAGGAGACCCAGTACTTC	CASSRRASGEGQETQYF
TRBV4-3	once	NA	TRBJ2-7	TGCGCCAGCAGCGTTCAGACTTGGGACTACGAGCAGTACTTC	CASSVQTWDYEQYF
TRBV6-5	NA	TRBD2	TRBJ2-3	TGTGCCAGCAGTTACGGCGGGAGTGCAGATACGCAGTATTTT	CASSYGGSADTQYF
TRBV6-5	NA	NA	TRBJ2-7	TGTGCCAGCAGTAAGTACCGGGGCCGACTCTACGAGCAGTACTTC	CASSKYRGRLYEQYF
TRBV25-1	NA	TRBD1	TRBJ2-1	TGTGCCAGCAGGAACAGGGGGCAAATTGAGCAGTTCTTC	CASRNRGQIEQFF
TRBV7-3	NA	TRBD1	TRBJ2-2	TGTGCCAGCAGCCACCCTAGTGGGACAGGGGTGCCCGGGGAGCTGTTTTTT	CASSHPSGTGVPGELFF
TRBV19	NA	NA	TRBJ1-2	TGTGCCAGTAGTCCCCGGGGAGACCCCAACTATGGCTACACCTTC	CASSPRGDPNYGYTF
TRBV7-2	NA	NA	TRBJ2-3	TGTGCCAGCAGCTCCCGGGACCTCAAACATTTT	CASSSRDLKHF
TRBV10-3	NA	TRBD2	TRBJ2-3	TGTGCCATCAGTGAGTCCCTAGCGGGGGCTAGCACAGATACGCAGTATTTT	CAISESLAGASTDTQYF
TRBV7-2	NA	TRBD2	TRBJ2-7	TGTGCCAGCAGCTCTACTAGCGGGTCCTACGAGCAGTACTTC	CASSSTSGSYEQYF
TRBV15	NA	NA	TRBJ2-7	TGTGCCACCAGCAGAGGCAATGAGGATTACCATCCCAACTACGAGCAGTACTTC	CATSRGNEDYHPNYEQYF